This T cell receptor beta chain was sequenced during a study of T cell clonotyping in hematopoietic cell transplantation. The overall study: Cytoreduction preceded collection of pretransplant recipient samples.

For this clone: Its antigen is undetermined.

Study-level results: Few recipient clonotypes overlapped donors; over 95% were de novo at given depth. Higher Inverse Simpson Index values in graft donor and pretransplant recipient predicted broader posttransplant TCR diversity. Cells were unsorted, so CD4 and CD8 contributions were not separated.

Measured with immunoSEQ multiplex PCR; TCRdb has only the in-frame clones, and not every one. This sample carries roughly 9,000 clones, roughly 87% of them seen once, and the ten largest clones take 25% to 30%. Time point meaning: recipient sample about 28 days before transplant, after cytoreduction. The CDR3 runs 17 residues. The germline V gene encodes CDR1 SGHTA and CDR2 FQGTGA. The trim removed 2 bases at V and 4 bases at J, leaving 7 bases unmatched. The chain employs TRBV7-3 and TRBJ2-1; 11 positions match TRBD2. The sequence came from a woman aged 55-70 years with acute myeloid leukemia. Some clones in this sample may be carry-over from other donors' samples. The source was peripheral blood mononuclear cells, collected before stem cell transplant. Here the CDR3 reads CASSLDRGTSGYNEQFF. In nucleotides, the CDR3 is TGTGCCAGCAGCTTAGATCGTGGGACTAGCGGATACAATGAGCAGTTCTTC.